This T cell receptor gamma chain was captured in a study of Vδ1+ human thymocytes. This CDR3 has 11 residues. The germline V gene encodes CDR1 VTNTFY and CDR2 YDVSTARD (reference sequence). The V segment lost 0 bases and the J segment 11 bases; nucleotides outside the gene matches: 4. Whole-study results and caveats: Bulk data may be misread because of unexpected Vdelta2 sequences. Thymic delta-chain repertoires held roughly 20% Vdelta2 sequences and few Vdelta3, despite high sort purity. Thymic TRG and TRD repertoires appeared highly polyclonal.

The template was reverse-transcribed extracted RNA. Pooled V-gene forward primers with one constant-region reverse primer generated the CDR3 amplicons by multiplex PCR. TCRdb applied CATT to the multiplex PCR reads for clone calling. The sample has several thousand gamma-chain clones, approximately 51% seen once. This clone has more than one count but fewer than ten. Its target is unknown. Alphabeta T cells were depleted, then CD3+ Vdelta1+ Vdelta2- thymocytes were FACS-sorted. This clonotype was obtained from a girl under three years old who had congenital heart surgery. This chain connects TRGV3 to TRGJ1 or TRGJ2. The specimen sequenced was Vdelta1+ gamma-delta thymocytes from the thymus. Subset denoted: FACS-sorted CD3+ TCRalphabeta- TCRVdelta1+ TCRVdelta2- thymocytes. CDR3 in DNA: TGTGCCACCTGGGACAGGCAAGAGAAACTCTTT. Its protein is CATWDRQEKLF.